This TCR beta chain emerged from a study of shared clonotypes between healthy human individuals (dated by TCRdb to 2020 to 2021). A note on the overall study: Three men and a couple of women, aged 18 to 49 years, made up the cohort. Each donor's leukapheresis produced roughly between roughly 0.85 and 10 billion PBMCs. To increase sequencing depth and limit assay-specific biases, TCR repertoire library preparation and sequencing were carried out by different laboratories using diverse techniques. For each donor, three plates each were used for CD4 naive and CD4 memory, two plates were used for CD8 naive, and one plate was used for CD8 memory. To estimate repertoire size and how much clonotype sharing occurs between individuals, the study deeply sequenced the blood TCR repertoires of five healthy adults. Results the study describes overall, beyond this receptor: When several donors were compared, the shared fraction of clonotypes was about 5.5% for naive CD4, approximately 3.5% for naive CD8, about 2.4% for memory CD4, and less than 0.45% for memory CD8. Pairwise subsampling indicated that sequencing depth was expected to affect the degree of clonotype sharing among donors. Sampling was limited to blood, and TCR repertoires in tissue likely differ from TCR repertoires in blood. The small number of donors limited the genetic and exposure-history diversity represented. Compared with non-shared clonotypes, clonotypes shared by all four sorted-subset donors had higher generation probabilities. Naive subsets generally had larger estimated clonotype richness than memory subsets did. Even with the large sequencing depth, rarefaction of the sorted-subset datasets indicated that sequencing was incomplete.

The donors were healthy, HIV-negative adults who had no recently reported acute infections or vaccinations. Every donor was a Caucasian adult living in Nashville, Tennessee, USA. Magnetic negative selection was used to enrich CD4+ T cells, after which naive cells were positively selected on CD45RA and the negative fraction became the memory subset. Blood was obtained by leukapheresis, after which PBMCs were separated by Ficoll-Histopaque density gradient centrifugation and cryopreserved in liquid nitrogen vapor phase. Purity and quantity of every magnetically sorted T cell population were checked by analytical flow cytometry. From each sorted fraction, genomic DNA was isolated and quantified by UV absorbance on a Nanodrop 2000c. Deletion took 4 bases off V and 2 bases off J, with a span of 17 bases between the germline ends. The CDR3 starts with the cysteine, ends with the phenylalanine, and has 16 residues. Of all the DNA, just the CDR3 is kept, 48 bases in frame from base 1. The germline V gene (reference sequence) provides CDR1 LNHDA and CDR2 SQIVND.

Using the deep immunoSEQ assay, multiplex PCR amplified TCR CDR3 regions from genomic DNA. Extracted genomic DNA from each cell subset was distributed evenly across all wells of several immunoSEQ 96-well plates, and each plate was treated as a replicate. For sorted subsets, each replicate PCR was loaded with approximately 0.2 ug genomic DNA, equivalent to 25,000 to 35,000 T cell genomes. Purified libraries were quantified with a Qubit 3.0 fluorometer, sized on a Bioanalyzer 2100, and re-quantified with the KAPA Library Quantification kit. Each immunoSEQ 96-well plate was sequenced on its own single-read 150-cycle Illumina NextSeq 550 flow cell. Concerning the study's data processing: The immunoSEQ output contained only junctional sequences without quality scores, so filtering could not match that applied to full-length reads. To assign V/J genes and CDR3, sequences were annotated using PyIR, a Python wrapper for IgBLAST v1.9, with IMGT germline references. Any read was removed if the V/J assignment was weak (E-value above 1e-6), the CDR3 was missing, or the read contained stop codons, out-of-frame junctions, or ambiguous translated residues. A V3J clonotype was defined by an identical inferred V gene, J gene, and CDR3 amino acid sequence. The percentage overlap between two repertoires was calculated by dividing the number of shared unique clonotypes by the size of the smaller repertoire. Repertoire richness was assessed with RTK rarefaction, the Chao1 estimator, and Recon v2.1 estimates of unobserved clonotypes. Generation probabilities were computed with OLGA for all TCRbeta clonotypes obtained by the gDNA method from several donors. This immuneACCESS table, as held by TCRdb, lists in-frame sequences with V and J called but not all clones. Of the missing ones, under half trace to an unresolved V gene in checked studies; the others have no known cause. Clonal size and the V and J genes are those of that table, whereas D and trimming came from the DNA. This sample is represented by about 2.4 million clones; 90% to 95% of them were singletons. In total, the top ten clones hold roughly 0.13% of the sample.

As concerns this clone: The target of this receptor is not known. No per-base quality is available; no much larger clone lies one base away.

This receptor was taken from a young man in good health. The sequence joins TRBV19 to TRBJ1-2; possibly the D gene is TRBD1, per 6 matching bases. Sequenced sample: naive CD4+ T cells sorted from blood. The intended sense of this specimen's cell subset or site label: CD45RA+ positively selected. The sequenced DNA is TGTGCCAGTAGTAGCCCCACGGGACACCTAAACTATGGCTACACCTTC. Its translation reads: CASSSPTGHLNYGYTF.